This TCR beta chain emerged from a study of cytomegalovirus exposure and HLA in healthy donors. Turning to the study itself: The approximately 120 validation repertoires used the same platform as the 666 first-cohort repertoires, a later analysis reported.

To note about this clone: As yet, its antigen is unknown.

Study-level results: In vitro data verified a few CMV-associated chains as specific for CMV antigens. TCR beta chains numbering more than 150 were designated cytomegalovirus-associated. Cytomegalovirus status was reportedly diagnosed by the classifier with high specificity and sensitivity.

Profiled with immunoSEQ multiplex PCR; TCRdb holds only in-frame clones, not every one. The sample comprises 45,000 to 65,000 clones, roughly 93% of which are singletons, and under 2% rests with the top ten. The sample consisted of PBMCs. The TCR originated in a woman between 18 and 30 years old in good health and CMV-seropositive.

The CDR3 loop reads CASRAGQERYGYTF. Written as DNA, the CDR3 is TGTGCCAGCAGAGCAGGACAGGAACGCTATGGCTACACCTTC. The chain is built from TRBV6-6 and TRBJ1-2, with 7 positions matching TRBD1. The V gene's germline CDR1 is MNHNY and CDR2 SVGAGI (reference sequence). The CDR3 consists of 14 residues. V shed 6 bases and J 4 bases; nucleotides not matched to a gene: 8.